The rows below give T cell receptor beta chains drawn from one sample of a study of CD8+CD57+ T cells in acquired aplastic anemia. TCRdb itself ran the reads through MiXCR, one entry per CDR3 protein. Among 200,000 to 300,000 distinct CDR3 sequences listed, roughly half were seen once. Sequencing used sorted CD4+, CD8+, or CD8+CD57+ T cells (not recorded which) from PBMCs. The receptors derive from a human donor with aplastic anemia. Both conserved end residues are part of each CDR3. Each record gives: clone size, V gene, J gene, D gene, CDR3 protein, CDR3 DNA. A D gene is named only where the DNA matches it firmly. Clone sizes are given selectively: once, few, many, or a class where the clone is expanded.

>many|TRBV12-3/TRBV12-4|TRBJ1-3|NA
CASSSGTIGNTIYF
TGTGCCAGCAGTTCCGGGACAATTGGGAACACCATATATTTT
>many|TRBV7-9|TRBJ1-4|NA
CASSAPQGWEKLFF
TGTGCCAGCAGCGCGCCCCAGGGGTGGGAAAAACTGTTTTTT
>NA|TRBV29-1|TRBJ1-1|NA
CSGAGGALYTEAFF
TGCAGCGGAGCGGGGGGGGCGCTTTACACTGAAGCTTTCTTT
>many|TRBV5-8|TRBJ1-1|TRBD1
CASRRQGARTEAFF
TGTGCCAGCAGACGGCAGGGGGCGCGTACTGAAGCTTTCTTT
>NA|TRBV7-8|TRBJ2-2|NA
CASSLGLGGNRVGGELFF
TGTGCCAGCAGCTTAGGGCTAGGGGGGAACAGGGTTGGCGGGGAGCTGTTTTTT
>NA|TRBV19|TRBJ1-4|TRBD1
CASSISVVGQGNEKLFF
TGTGCCAGTAGTATCTCTGTGGTGGGACAGGGGAATGAAAAACTGTTTTTT
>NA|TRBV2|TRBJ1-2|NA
CASSSDGGNYGYTF
TGTGCCAGCAGCTCGGACGGGGGAAACTATGGCTACACCTTC
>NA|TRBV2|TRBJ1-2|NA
CASGDGTYGYTF
TGTGCCAGCGGGGACGGGACCTATGGCTACACCTTC
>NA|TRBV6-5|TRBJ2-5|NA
CASFRGEGQETQYF
TGTGCCAGCTTTAGGGGGGAGGGACAAGAGACCCAGTACTTC
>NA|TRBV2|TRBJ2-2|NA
CASGGTGELFF
TGTGCCAGCGGTGGAACTGGGGAGCTGTTTTTT
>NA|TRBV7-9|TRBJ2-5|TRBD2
CASSPTGLAGGRGETQYF
TGTGCCAGCTCACCAACGGGACTAGCGGGGGGGCGAGGAGAGACCCAGTACTTC
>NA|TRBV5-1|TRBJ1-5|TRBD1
CASSSPQGYSNQPQHF
TGCGCCAGCAGCAGTCCACAGGGGTATAGCAATCAGCCCCAGCATTTT
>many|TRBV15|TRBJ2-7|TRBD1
CATSRTIGQGRREQYF
TGTGCCACCAGCAGAACCATAGGACAGGGTCGGCGCGAGCAGTACTTC